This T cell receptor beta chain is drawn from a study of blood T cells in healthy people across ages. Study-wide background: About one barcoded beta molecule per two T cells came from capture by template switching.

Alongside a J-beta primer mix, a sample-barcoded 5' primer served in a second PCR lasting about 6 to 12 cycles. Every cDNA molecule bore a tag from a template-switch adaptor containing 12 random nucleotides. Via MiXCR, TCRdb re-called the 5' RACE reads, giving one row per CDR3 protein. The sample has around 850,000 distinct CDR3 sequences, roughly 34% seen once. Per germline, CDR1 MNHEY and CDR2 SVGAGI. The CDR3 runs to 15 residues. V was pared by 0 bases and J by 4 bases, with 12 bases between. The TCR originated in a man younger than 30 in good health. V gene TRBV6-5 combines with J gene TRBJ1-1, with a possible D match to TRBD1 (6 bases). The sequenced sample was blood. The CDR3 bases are TGTGCCAGCAGTTACTCGAATTTAGGGGGCACTGAAGCTTTCTTT. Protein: CASSYSNLGGTEAFF.